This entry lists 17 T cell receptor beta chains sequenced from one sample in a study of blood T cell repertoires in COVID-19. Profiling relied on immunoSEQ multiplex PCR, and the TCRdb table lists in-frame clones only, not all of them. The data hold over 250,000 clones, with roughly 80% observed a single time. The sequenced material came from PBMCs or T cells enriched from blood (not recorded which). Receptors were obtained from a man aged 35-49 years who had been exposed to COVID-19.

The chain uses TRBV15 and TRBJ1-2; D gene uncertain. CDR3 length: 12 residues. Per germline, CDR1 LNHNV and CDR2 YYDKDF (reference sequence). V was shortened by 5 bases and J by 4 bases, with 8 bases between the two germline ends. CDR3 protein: CATSPEFYGYTF. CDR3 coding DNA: TGTGCCACCAGCCCTGAGTTCTATGGCTACACCTTC.

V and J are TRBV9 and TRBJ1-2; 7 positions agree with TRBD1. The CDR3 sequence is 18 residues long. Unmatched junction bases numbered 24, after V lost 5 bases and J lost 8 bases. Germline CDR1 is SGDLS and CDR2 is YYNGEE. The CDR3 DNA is TGTGCCAGCAGTCAAAGCCCGGATCGCATAGGGGGCGCTAGGGGCTACACCTTC. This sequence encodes CASSQSPDRIGGARGYTF.

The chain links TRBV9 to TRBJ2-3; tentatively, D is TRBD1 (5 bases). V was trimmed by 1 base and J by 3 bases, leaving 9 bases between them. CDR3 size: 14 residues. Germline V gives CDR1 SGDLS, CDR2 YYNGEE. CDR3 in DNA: TGTGCCAGCAGCGTATCGAGACAGACAGATACGCAGTATTTT. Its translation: CASSVSRQTDTQYF.

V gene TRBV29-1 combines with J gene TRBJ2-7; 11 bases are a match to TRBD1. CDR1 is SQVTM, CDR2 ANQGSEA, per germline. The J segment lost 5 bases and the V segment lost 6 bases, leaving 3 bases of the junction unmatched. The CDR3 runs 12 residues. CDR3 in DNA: TGCAGCGTGGACAGGGGGCGGAACGAGCAGTACTTC. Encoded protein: CSVDRGRNEQYF.

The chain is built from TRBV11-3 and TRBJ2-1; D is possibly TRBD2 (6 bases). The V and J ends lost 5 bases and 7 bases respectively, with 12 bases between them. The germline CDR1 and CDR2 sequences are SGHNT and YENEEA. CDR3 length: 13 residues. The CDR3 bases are TGTGCCAGCAGCCTCACAGGAGGGAATGAGCAGTTCTTC. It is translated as CASSLTGGNEQFF.

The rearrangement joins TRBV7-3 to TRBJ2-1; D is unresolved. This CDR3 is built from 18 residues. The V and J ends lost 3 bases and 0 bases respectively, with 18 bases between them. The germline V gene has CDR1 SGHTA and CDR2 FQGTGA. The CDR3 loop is CASSLVVLSSSSYNEQFF. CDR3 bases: TGTGCCAGCAGCTTGGTGGTTCTTAGCTCGAGCTCCTACAATGAGCAGTTCTTC.

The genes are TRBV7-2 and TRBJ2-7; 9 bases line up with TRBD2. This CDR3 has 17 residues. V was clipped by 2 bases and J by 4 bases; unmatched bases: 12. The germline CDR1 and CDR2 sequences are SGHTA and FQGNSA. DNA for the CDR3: TGTGCCAGCAGCTTATCCGTTGTAGCGGGAGCTACTTACGAGCAGTACTTC. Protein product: CASSLSVVAGATYEQYF.

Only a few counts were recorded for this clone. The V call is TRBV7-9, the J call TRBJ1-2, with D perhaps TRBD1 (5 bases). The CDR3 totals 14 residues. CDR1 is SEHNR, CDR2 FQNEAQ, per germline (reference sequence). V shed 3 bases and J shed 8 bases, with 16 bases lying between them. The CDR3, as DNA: TGTGCCAGCAGCTTTGGCCACCGACAGTTGGGCTACACCTTC. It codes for CASSFGHRQLGYTF.

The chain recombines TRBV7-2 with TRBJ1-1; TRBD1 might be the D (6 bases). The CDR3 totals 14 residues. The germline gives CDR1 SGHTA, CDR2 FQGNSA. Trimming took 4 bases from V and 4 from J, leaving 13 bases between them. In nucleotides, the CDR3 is TGTGCCAGCAGCTGGAGACAGGTCACCACTGAAGCTTTCTTT. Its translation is CASSWRQVTTEAFF.

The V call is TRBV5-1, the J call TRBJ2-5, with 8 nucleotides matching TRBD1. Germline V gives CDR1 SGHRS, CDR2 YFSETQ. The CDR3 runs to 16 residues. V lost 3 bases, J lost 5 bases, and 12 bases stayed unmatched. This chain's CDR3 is CASSSTSGQDWETQYF. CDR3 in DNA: TGCGCCAGCAGCTCAACATCGGGACAGGATTGGGAGACCCAGTACTTC.

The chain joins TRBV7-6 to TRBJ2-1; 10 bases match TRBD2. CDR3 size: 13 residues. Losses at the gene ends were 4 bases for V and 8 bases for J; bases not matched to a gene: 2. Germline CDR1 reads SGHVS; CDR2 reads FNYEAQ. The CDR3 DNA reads TGTGCCAGCAGCTCAGGACTAGCGGATGAGCAGTTCTTC. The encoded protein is CASSSGLADEQFF. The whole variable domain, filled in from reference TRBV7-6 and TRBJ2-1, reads GAGVSQSPRYKVTKRGQDVALRCDPISGHVSLYWYRQALGQGPEFLTYFNYEAQQDKSGLPNDRFSAERPEGSISTLTIQRTEQRDSAMYRCASSSGLADEQFFGPGTRLTVL.

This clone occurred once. The CDR3 loop is CASSPGPGLGSYNEQFF. The CDR3, as DNA: TGTGCCAGCAGCCCCGGCCCGGGACTGGGCTCCTACAATGAGCAGTTCTTC. The chain joins TRBV7-9 to TRBJ2-1; TRBD2 is a possible D gene (6 bases). CDR3 length: 17 amino acids. CDR1 and CDR2 (germline): SEHNR, FQNEAQ (reference sequence). Between the trimmed V and J ends, which lost 5 bases and 0 bases, there was a span of 17 bases. The whole variable domain, remainder taken from reference TRBV7-9 and TRBJ2-1, is DTGVSQNPRHKITKRGQNVTFRCDPISEHNRLYWYRQTLGQGPEFLTYFQNEAQLEKSRLLSDRFSAERPKGSFSTLEIQRTEQGDSAMYLCASSPGPGLGSYNEQFFGPGTRLTVL.

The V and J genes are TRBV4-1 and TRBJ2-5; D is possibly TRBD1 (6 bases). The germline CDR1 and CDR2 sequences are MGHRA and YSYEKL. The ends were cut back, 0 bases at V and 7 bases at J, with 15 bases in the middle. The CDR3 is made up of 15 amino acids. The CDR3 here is CASSQDGQSFPTQYF. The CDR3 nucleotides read TGCGCCAGCAGCCAAGATGGACAGTCCTTTCCGACCCAGTACTTC.

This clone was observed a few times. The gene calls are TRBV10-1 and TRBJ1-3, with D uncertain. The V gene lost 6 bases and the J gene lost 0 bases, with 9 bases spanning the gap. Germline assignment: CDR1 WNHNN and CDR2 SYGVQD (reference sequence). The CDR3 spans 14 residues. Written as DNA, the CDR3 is TGCGCCAGCAGCTCAGGTTTCTCTGGAAACACCATATATTTT. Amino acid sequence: CASSSGFSGNTIYF.

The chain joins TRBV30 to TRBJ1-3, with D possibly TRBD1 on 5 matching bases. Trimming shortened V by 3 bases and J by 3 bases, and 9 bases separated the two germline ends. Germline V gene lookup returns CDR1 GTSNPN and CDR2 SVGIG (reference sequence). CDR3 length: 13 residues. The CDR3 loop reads CAWRRDLGNTIYF. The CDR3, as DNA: TGTGCCTGGAGGCGGGACCTTGGAAACACCATATATTTT.

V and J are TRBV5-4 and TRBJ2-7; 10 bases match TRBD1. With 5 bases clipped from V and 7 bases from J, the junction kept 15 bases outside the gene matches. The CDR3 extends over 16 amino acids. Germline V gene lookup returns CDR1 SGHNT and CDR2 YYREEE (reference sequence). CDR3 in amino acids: CASSSATGTGEAEQYF. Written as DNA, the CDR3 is TGTGCCAGCAGTTCTGCTACCGGGACAGGGGAGGCTGAGCAGTACTTC. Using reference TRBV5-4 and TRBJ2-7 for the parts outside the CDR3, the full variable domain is ETGVTQSPTHLIKTRGQQVTLRCSSQSGHNTVSWYQQALGQGPQFIFQYYREEENGRGNFPPRFSGLQFPNYSSELNVNALELDDSALYLCASSSATGTGEAEQYFGPGTRLTVT.

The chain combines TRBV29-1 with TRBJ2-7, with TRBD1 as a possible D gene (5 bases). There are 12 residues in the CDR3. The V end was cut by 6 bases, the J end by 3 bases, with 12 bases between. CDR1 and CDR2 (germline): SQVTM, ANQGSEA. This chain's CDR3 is CSVSLQGYEQYF. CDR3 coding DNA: TGCAGCGTGAGTCTTCAGGGCTACGAGCAGTACTTC.